This TCR beta chain was sequenced for a study of cytomegalovirus exposure and HLA in healthy donors. Study context: Counted in an early data release were 75 million to 85 million unique TCRs from HLA-typed donors. The study, taken as a whole, reports: According to a later analysis, donors in an Asian-associated ancestry cluster reportedly had fewer N-insertions than the 666-donor mean. In an earlier analysis, most TCR beta V segments were productive about 90% or about 30% of the time.

As for this clone: The antigen is not known.

60 Vbeta and 13 Jbeta primers were used in PCR. Sequencing was performed with immunoSEQ multiplex PCR; in TCRdb, only in-frame clones are kept and a portion is missing. The sample lists 150,000 to 180,000 clones; 70% to 90% were seen once. Sequenced: PBMCs. This sequence was found in a woman aged 18 to 35 in good health and CMV-seronegative.

The CDR3 DNA is TGTGCCAGCAGTTTCCAGGGGGCTAGCACAGATACGCAGTATTTT. It specifies CASSFQGASTDTQYF. The chain has TRBV27 and TRBJ2-3, with 8 bases fitting TRBD1. Germline lookup yields CDR1 MNHEY and CDR2 SMNVEV (reference sequence). Unmatched junction bases numbered 2, after V lost 3 bases and J lost 0 bases. This CDR3 is built from 15 residues.